These 26 T cell receptor beta chains were all obtained from the same sample, sequenced in a study of shared clonotypes between healthy human individuals. The repertoire was sequenced with immunoSEQ multiplex PCR; TCRdb's copy has only in-frame clones and lacks some. The sample comprises about 2 million clones, approximately 94% of which are singletons, and roughly 1% rests with the top ten. Terminally differentiated effector memory CD45RA+ cells were excluded by CCR7 positive selection of CD45RO-negative cells. The sequenced material came from naive CD8+ T cells sorted from blood. All receptors come from a man aged 18-30 years in good health.

The chain has TRBV5-8 and TRBJ2-7; D might be TRBD2 (5 bases). In germline, CDR1 is SGHTS, CDR2 YDEGEE. Between the trimmed V and J ends, which lost 3 bases and 2 bases, there was a span of 15 bases. The CDR3 runs 15 residues. The CDR3 protein is CASSYPAEFTYEQYF. The CDR3 DNA reads TGTGCCAGCAGCTATCCAGCGGAATTCACCTACGAGCAGTACTTC.

The V gene is TRBV6-6, the J gene TRBJ2-7; D unclear. CDR3 length: 15 residues. Germline assignment: CDR1 MNHNY and CDR2 SVGAGI (reference sequence). The ends were cut back, 2 bases at V and 1 base at J, with 12 bases in the middle. The CDR3 DNA follows: TGTGCCAGCAGTTACGGTTCGGCATCTTCCTACGAGCAGTACTTC. Protein product: CASSYGSASSYEQYF.

The sample holds one count of this clone. The same CDR3 also results from other DNA sequences found in this sample. The gene calls are TRBV27 and TRBJ2-2; D may be TRBD1 (6 bases). The V end was cut by 3 bases, the J end by 9 bases, with 8 bases between. Germline CDR1 MNHEY, CDR2 SMNVEV (reference sequence). The CDR3 is 12 amino acids. The chain's CDR3 is CASSFGGRELFF. Written as DNA, the CDR3 is TGTGCCAGCAGTTTTGGGGGCCGGGAGCTGTTTTTT.

The rearrangement uses TRBV5-8 and TRBJ2-7; tentatively, D is TRBD2 (6 bases). Germline values: CDR1 SGHTS, CDR2 YDEGEE. The CDR3 is made up of 12 amino acids. Trimming pared 4 bases from V and 8 bases from J, leaving 13 bases between. The CDR3 spells CASSPTGTQQYF. In nucleotides, the CDR3 is TGTGCCAGCAGCCCCACCGGGACTCAGCAGTACTTC.

This chain connects TRBV9 to TRBJ2-1; a weak D match, TRBD2 (5 bases). Trimming stripped 3 bases from V and 5 bases from J, with 12 bases between. Germline V gene lookup returns CDR1 SGDLS and CDR2 YYNGEE. This CDR3 comprises 14 residues. Written as DNA, the CDR3 is TGTGCCAGCAGCGCCCCTCCGGGGAACAATGAGCAGTTCTTC. This translates into CASSAPPGNNEQFF.

The rearrangement links TRBV2 to TRBJ2-7, with a tentative D call TRBD2 (6 bases). CDR3 length equals 15 residues. Germline values: CDR1 SNHLY, CDR2 FYNNEI. With 3 bases removed from V and 4 bases from J, the gap between germline ends came to 16 bases. The CDR3 nucleotides are TGTGCCAGCAGTGATAGAGAAGCGGGCGGTTACGAGCAGTACTTC. Encoded protein: CASSDREAGGYEQYF.

A note on this clone: The same CDR3 arises from other DNA sequences in this sample as well. This chain joins TRBV11-2 and TRBJ1-1; D call uncertain. V was shortened by 1 base and J by 4 bases, with 7 bases between the two germline ends. CDR1 is SGHAT and CDR2 is FQNNGV in the germline V gene. This CDR3 is built from 13 residues. Written as DNA, the CDR3 is TGTGCCAGCAGCTTAGGGGCGGGCACTGAAGCTTTCTTT. This encodes CASSLGAGTEAFF.

The chain has TRBV4-1 and TRBJ1-2; maybe TRBD1 (5 bases). The germline V and J ends were trimmed by 1 base and 3 bases, with 9 bases remaining between them. The CDR3 is made up of 14 amino acids. Germline CDR1 is MGHRA and CDR2 is YSYEKL. The chain's CDR3 is CASSQVQGDYGYTF. In DNA, the CDR3 is TGCGCCAGCAGCCAAGTCCAGGGTGACTATGGCTACACCTTC.

This chain uses TRBV4-1 with TRBJ1-6, with TRBD1 matching 7 bases. The germline V gene has CDR1 MGHRA and CDR2 YSYEKL. CDR3 length: 16 residues. Germline trimming cut 4 bases from V and 10 bases from J; bases unmatched to any gene: 13. CDR3 DNA sequence: TGCGCCAGCAGCCCTCGCGGAGGGACAGAACTCTCACCCCTCCACTTT. Residues: CASSPRGGTELSPLHF.

The genes are TRBV5-1 and TRBJ1-1, with 7 bases identical to TRBD1. The junction had 15 bases not matched to a gene; V was cut back by 3 bases and J by 7 bases. There are 16 residues in the CDR3. Germline values: CDR1 SGHRS, CDR2 YFSETQ. CDR3 region: CASSWMGGGAVYEAFF. CDR3 nucleotides: TGCGCCAGCAGCTGGATGGGAGGGGGCGCGGTTTATGAAGCTTTCTTT.

This chain uses TRBV10-1 with TRBJ2-1; D is uncertain. V was trimmed by 3 bases and J by 6 bases, leaving 6 bases between them. Germline V gene lookup returns CDR1 WNHNN and CDR2 SYGVQD (reference sequence). This CDR3 is 12 amino acids long. CDR3: CASSDSSNEQFF. The DNA for the CDR3 is TGCGCCAGCAGTGACAGTTCCAATGAGCAGTTCTTC.

The V call is TRBV27, the J call TRBJ2-7; D possibly uses TRBD1 or TRBD2 (5 bases each). The length of the CDR3 is 14 residues. The germline gives CDR1 MNHEY, CDR2 SMNVEV (reference sequence). With 0 bases removed from V and 4 bases from J, the gap between germline ends came to 10 bases. In nucleotides, the CDR3 is TGTGCCAGCAGTTTATCGGGGGTCGGGTACGAGCAGTACTTC. It specifies CASSLSGVGYEQYF.

V is TRBV5-1 and J is TRBJ2-7, with a possible D match to TRBD2 (5 bases). The CDR3 contains 14 residues. The V end lost 2 bases, the J end lost 7 bases, and 16 bases lay between the germline ends. Germline V lookup: CDR1 SGHRS, CDR2 YFSETQ. The CDR3 DNA reads as TGCGCCAGCAGCTTCGCTATCGGACCGGGGGAGCAGTACTTC. Translating it yields CASSFAIGPGEQYF.

This clone was found once. The V and J genes are TRBV7-2 and TRBJ2-7; D possibly corresponds to TRBD1 (5 bases). Germline V gene sequence: CDR1 SGHTA, CDR2 FQGNSA. The CDR3 spans 13 residues. Trimming shortened V by 2 bases and J by 7 bases, and 12 bases separated the two germline ends. The CDR3 region has the DNA TGTGCCAGCAGCTTAATGGAACGGACAGAGCAGTACTTC. Protein product: CASSLMERTEQYF. Looking up the rest from reference TRBV7-2 and TRBJ2-7 gives the full variable domain: GAGVSQSPSNKVTEKGKDVELRCDPISGHTALYWYRQSLGQGLEFLIYFQGNSAPDKSGLPSDRFSAERTGGSVSTLTIQRTQQEDSAVYLCASSLMERTEQYFGPGTRLTVT.

V usage is TRBV5-1 and J usage is TRBJ1-3; TRBD1 is a possible D gene (5 bases). CDR3 length: 15 residues. Between the trimmed V and J ends, which lost 5 bases and 0 bases, there was a span of 12 bases. The germline V gene has CDR1 SGHRS and CDR2 YFSETQ. CDR3 bases: TGCGCCAGCAGGGTGGACATTAACTCTGGAAACACCATATATTTT. Its translation is CASRVDINSGNTIYF.

This chain connects TRBV2 to TRBJ2-7; D may be TRBD2 (6 bases). Trimming left V 5 bases short and J 0 bases short, with 20 bases between. This CDR3 is 17 amino acids long. Germline V gives CDR1 SNHLY, CDR2 FYNNEI. As DNA, the CDR3 is TGTGCCAGCAGTCGGAGGGCGGCGAGCGCCGTCTCCTACGAGCAGTACTTC. This encodes CASSRRAASAVSYEQYF.

The rearrangement links TRBV5-1 to TRBJ2-7, with D possibly TRBD1 on 6 matching bases. Germline CDR1 is SGHRS and CDR2 is YFSETQ. The CDR3 contains 18 residues. The ends were cut back, 4 bases at V and 7 bases at J, with 30 bases in the middle. CDR3 sequence reads: CASSAQPLDSLGLGEQYF. The CDR3 DNA reads as TGCGCCAGCAGCGCACAACCACTGGACAGTTTGGGTCTTGGGGAGCAGTACTTC.

The count of this clone is one. V and J are TRBV6-5 and TRBJ2-3; possibly TRBD2 for D (7 bases). CDR1 is MNHEY and CDR2 is SVGAGI in the germline V gene. Trimming took off 2 bases at V and 3 bases at J, with 15 bases between the two ends. This CDR3 comprises 16 residues. The CDR3 spells CASSYMGAGATDTQYF. In DNA, the CDR3 is TGTGCCAGCAGTTACATGGGGGCGGGAGCTACAGATACGCAGTATTTT.

The chain recombines TRBV7-6 with TRBJ2-3; 9 bases agree with TRBD2. The junction had 9 bases not matched to a gene; V was cut back by 5 bases and J by 0 bases. The V gene's germline CDR1 is SGHVS and CDR2 FNYEAQ. This CDR3 has 17 residues. As DNA, the CDR3 is TGTGCCAGCAGCGCTCTAATCGGGACTAGCAGCACAGATACGCAGTATTTT. This encodes CASSALIGTSSTDTQYF.

The CDR3 loop reads CASAEQSGGYNSPLHF. CDR3 bases: TGTGCCAGCGCCGAACAAAGTGGGGGCTATAATTCACCCCTCCACTTT. The rearrangement links TRBV11-2 to TRBJ1-6; D is perhaps TRBD1 (5 bases). The ends were cut back, 8 bases at V and 3 bases at J, with 17 bases in the middle. Germline CDR1 and CDR2: SGHAT and FQNNGV. The CDR3 length is 16 residues.

The V and J genes are TRBV5-6 and TRBJ1-5; TRBD1 aligns across 9 bases. This CDR3 is built from 14 residues. CDR1 and CDR2 from the germline V gene are SGHDT and YYEEEE. The ends lost 4 bases at V and 10 bases at J; junction bases unmatched: 9. CDR3 nucleotide sequence: TGTGCCAGCAGCCGACAGGGGGGTTTAGAACCCCAGCATTTT. It yields the protein CASSRQGGLEPQHF.

This clone was seen only once. The chain joins TRBV4-3 to TRBJ1-1; TRBD1 agrees at 8 bases. The CDR3 covers 15 residues. V lost 5 bases, J lost 0 bases, and 5 bases stayed unmatched. Per germline, CDR1 LGHNA and CDR2 YSLEER. The CDR3 region is CASSLETGVNTEAFF. The DNA for the CDR3 is TGCGCCAGCAGCTTAGAGACAGGGGTGAACACTGAAGCTTTCTTT.

The J gene is TRBJ2-7, the V gene TRBV7-2; tentatively, D is TRBD1 (6 bases). Germline V gene sequence: CDR1 SGHTA, CDR2 FQGNSA. CDR3 size: 17 residues. V gave up 3 bases and J gave up 0 bases, with 18 bases separating them. The CDR3 region has the DNA TGTGCCAGCAGCTTCGCACTTTACAGGGAAAGCTCCTACGAGCAGTACTTC. Translation: CASSFALYRESSYEQYF.

J is TRBJ2-1 and V is TRBV9; 9 bases fit TRBD2. CDR3 length equals 18 residues. Germline-derived CDR1 and CDR2 are SGDLS and YYNGEE. J was trimmed by 8 bases and V by 0 bases; bases with no gene match: 15. DNA for the CDR3: TGTGCCAGCAGCGTAGGATTGGGCGGGAGGGCCGACGAGCATGAGCAGTTCTTC. It yields the protein CASSVGLGGRADEHEQFF.

The genes are TRBV5-1 and TRBJ2-7; TRBD2 matches at 8 bases. The CDR3 length is 15 residues. Trimming cost V 0 bases and J 4 bases; bases outside gene matches: 6. Germline V gene data show CDR1 as SGHRS and CDR2 as YFSETQ. In DNA form, the CDR3 reads TGCGCCAGCAGCTTGGCCCTTAGCGGGGAATACGAGCAGTACTTC. Protein product: CASSLALSGEYEQYF. The full variable domain, with the rest looked up from reference TRBV5-1 and TRBJ2-7, is KAGVTQTPRYLIKTRGQQVTLSCSPISGHRSVSWYQQTPGQGLQFLFEYFSETQRNKGNFPGRFSGRQFSNSRSEMNVSTLELGDSALYLCASSLALSGEYEQYFGPGTRLTVT.

In the case of this clone: Other DNA sequences in the sample encode the same CDR3. This chain uses TRBV5-1 with TRBJ2-3; either TRBD1 or TRBD2 may supply D (5 bases each). Germline CDR1 and CDR2: SGHRS and YFSETQ. The CDR3 consists of 13 residues. V lost 0 bases and J lost 4, with 6 bases in between. CDR3 in amino acids: CASSLAGPDTQYF. The CDR3 coding sequence is TGCGCCAGCAGCTTGGCGGGACCAGATACGCAGTATTTT.